What follows are 17 T cell receptor beta chains derived from one specimen sequenced in a study of T cell changes during pregnancy in multiple sclerosis. The table came from immunoSEQ multiplex PCR; TCRdb's copy has only in-frame clones and leaves some out. The sample includes roughly 38,000 clones, 92% of them seen just once. The sample consisted of CD8+ T cells from peripheral blood mononuclear cells, taken before pregnancy. The receptors were sampled from a female donor with multiple sclerosis, enrolled in a pregnancy study.

The genes are TRBV27 and TRBJ1-1, with D possibly TRBD1 on 5 matching bases. This CDR3 comprises 14 residues. V lost 2 bases to trimming and J lost 2 bases, with 9 bases between them. In germline, CDR1 is MNHEY, CDR2 SMNVEV (reference sequence). CDR3 protein: CASSLVRANTEAFF. CDR3 DNA sequence: TGTGCCAGCAGTTTAGTCAGGGCCAACACTGAAGCTTTCTTT.

This chain joins TRBV5-1 and TRBJ2-7; D ambiguous. This CDR3 is 14 amino acids long. Deletions cut 4 bases from V and 2 bases from J, with 13 bases between. Germline lookup yields CDR1 SGHRS and CDR2 YFSETQ. CDR3 in amino acids: CASSRTSVTYEQYF. In DNA form, the CDR3 reads TGCGCCAGCAGCCGCACAAGCGTTACCTACGAGCAGTACTTC.

The chain has TRBV30 and TRBJ1-1; 9 bases are a match to TRBD1. This CDR3 has 16 amino acids. After removal of 2 bases from V and 1 base from J, the junction contained 8 bases not matched to a gene. CDR1 is GTSNPN, CDR2 SVGIG, per germline (reference sequence). The CDR3 protein is CAWSFPDRGRNTEAFF. In DNA form, the CDR3 reads TGTGCCTGGAGTTTCCCAGACAGGGGGAGGAACACTGAAGCTTTCTTT.

The chain couples TRBV6-5 to TRBJ2-1, with 11 bases aligning to TRBD2. With 4 bases clipped from V and 6 bases from J, the junction kept 2 bases outside the gene matches. From germline, CDR1 is MNHEY and CDR2 SVGAGI. The CDR3 covers 14 residues. CDR3 coding DNA: TGTGCCAGCAGTTTCGGGACTAGCGGCAATGAGCAGTTCTTC. Amino acids: CASSFGTSGNEQFF.

The chain uses TRBV7-9 and TRBJ1-2, with D hard to call. CDR1 and CDR2 from the germline V gene are SEHNR and FQNEAQ (reference sequence). This CDR3 has 14 amino acids. Between the trimmed V and J ends, which lost 1 base and 6 bases, there was a span of 12 bases. The CDR3: CASSLDVLGNGYTF. In DNA, the CDR3 is TGTGCCAGCAGCTTAGATGTACTAGGGAATGGCTACACCTTC.

The chain recombines TRBV11-2 with TRBJ1-1; 8 bases are a match to TRBD1. The germline V gene encodes CDR1 SGHAT and CDR2 FQNNGV. V was clipped by 5 bases and J by 7 bases; unmatched bases: 15. CDR3 size: 16 residues. Here the CDR3 DNA reads TGTGCCAGCAGCCCACGGTCAGGGGGCGCATTGGGTGAAGCTTTCTTT. Its translation: CASSPRSGGALGEAFF.

The gene calls are TRBV9 and TRBJ2-3; possibly TRBD2 for D (6 bases). This CDR3 contains 16 residues. Looked up from germline, CDR1 is SGDLS and CDR2 is YYNGEE. The V end was cut by 2 bases, the J end by 4 bases, with 17 bases between. In nucleotides, the CDR3 is TGTGCCAGCAGCGTTGCCGCGTGGGGGGAAGCAGATACGCAGTATTTT. Residues: CASSVAAWGEADTQYF.

The J gene is TRBJ2-7, the V gene TRBV5-6; TRBD2 matches at 11 bases. Germline CDR1 and CDR2: SGHDT and YYEEEE. V lost 1 base and J lost 0; bases outside the gene matches: 9. This CDR3 has 18 amino acids. CDR3 coding DNA: TGTGCCAGCAGCTTGAAACTAGCGGGAGAGGATAACTCCTACGAGCAGTACTTC. Its translation: CASSLKLAGEDNSYEQYF.

The chain joins TRBV5-5 to TRBJ1-1; D remains unclear. Germline lookup yields CDR1 SGHKS and CDR2 YYEKEE (reference sequence). The V end lost 1 base, the J end lost 5 bases, and 9 bases lay between the germline ends. The CDR3 is 13 residues long. CDR3 residues: CASSLSRGTEAFF. DNA for the CDR3: TGTGCCAGCAGCTTGTCGCGCGGAACTGAAGCTTTCTTT.

In DNA form, the CDR3 reads TGCGCCAGCAGCCCCCGGACAGGGGGCTACGAGCAGTACTTC. As protein: CASSPRTGGYEQYF. The V and J genes are TRBV4-1 and TRBJ2-7; TRBD1 matches at 10 bases. There are 14 residues in the CDR3. J gave up 3 bases and V 4 bases, and 3 bases lay outside the gene matches. From germline, CDR1 is MGHRA and CDR2 YSYEKL.

The chain uses TRBV4-1 and TRBJ1-3, with D unclear. The CDR3 consists of 16 residues. The germline CDR1 and CDR2 sequences are MGHRA and YSYEKL. Trimming stripped 3 bases from V and 0 bases from J, with 12 bases between. In nucleotides, the CDR3 is TGCGCCAGCAGCCACGAAAAACAGAGCTCTGGAAACACCATATATTTT. Protein: CASSHEKQSSGNTIYF.

The V gene is TRBV18, the J gene TRBJ1-1; 7 nucleotides line up with TRBD1. Trimming removed 3 bases from V and 0 bases from J; junction bases left unmatched: 10. The germline V gene encodes CDR1 KGHSH and CDR2 LQKENI. The CDR3 has 17 residues. Written as DNA, the CDR3 is TGTGCCAGCTCACCCGAGGGCTGGGACAGAATGAACACTGAAGCTTTCTTT. Its protein is CASSPEGWDRMNTEAFF.

The J gene is TRBJ2-2, the V gene TRBV9; TRBD2 matches 9 bases. This CDR3 has 16 residues. The germline V gene has CDR1 SGDLS and CDR2 YYNGEE. The ends lost 3 bases at V and 7 bases at J; junction bases unmatched: 10. For the CDR3, the DNA is TGTGCCAGCAGCGCCCCGAGTAGCGGGGGCGGCGGGGAGCTGTTTTTT. It encodes CASSAPSSGGGGELFF.

The CDR3, as DNA: TGTGCCAGTAGGCGAGACAGGCCACCGGGGGAGCTGTTTTTT. Translating gives CASRRDRPPGELFF. V is TRBV19 and J is TRBJ2-2; TRBD1 is a possible D gene (6 bases). This CDR3 is built from 14 residues. The germline gives CDR1 LNHDA, CDR2 SQIVND (reference sequence). The V and J ends lost 6 bases and 8 bases respectively, with 16 bases between them.

The chain has TRBV11-2 and TRBJ2-5; TRBD2 is a possible D gene (6 bases). The end of the DNA fits TRBJ2-7 better, so the J call may be wrong. Germline V gene sequence: CDR1 SGHAT, CDR2 FQNNGV. This CDR3 is 17 amino acids long. DNA of the CDR3: TGTGCCAGCAGCTTAGACGAAACATGGGGGGAGGCTTACGAGCAGTACTTC. It is translated as CASSLDETWGEAYEQYF.

The V gene is TRBV27, the J gene TRBJ1-1; 7 bases agree with TRBD1. Losses at the gene ends were 2 bases for V and 1 base for J; bases not matched to a gene: 10. This CDR3 contains 17 residues. In germline, CDR1 is MNHEY, CDR2 SMNVEV (reference sequence). The chain's CDR3 is CASSLVRQGGSNTEAFF. Here the CDR3 DNA reads TGTGCCAGCAGTTTAGTTCGGCAGGGGGGATCGAACACTGAAGCTTTCTTT.

The chain recombines TRBV5-6 with TRBJ1-1; the match to TRBD1 covers 9 bases. V dropped 4 bases and J dropped 0; count of bases not matched to a gene: 4. The germline V gene has CDR1 SGHDT and CDR2 YYEEEE. This CDR3 region has 15 residues. CDR3 residues: CASSPGQGMNTEAFF. The CDR3 DNA follows: TGTGCCAGCAGCCCGGGACAGGGAATGAACACTGAAGCTTTCTTT. Complete variable domain (other parts from reference TRBV5-6 and TRBJ1-1): DAGVTQSPTHLIKTRGQQVTLRCSPKSGHDTVSWYQQALGQGPQFIFQYYEEEERQRGNFPDRFSGHQFPNYSSELNVNALLLGDSALYLCASSPGQGMNTEAFFGQGTRLTVV.